The clone carrying this T cell receptor (beta chain) was detected only a few times. Scientists amplified the TCR beta CDR3 regions from RNA transcripts. After a first-round RT-PCR with HTBI primers, a second-round multiplex PCR was run. TCRdb fed the multiplex PCR reads into MiXCR, producing one record per CDR3 protein. The table lists about 620,000 distinct CDR3 sequences, approximately 21% of them singletons. The data are from a study of Graves' ophthalmopathy and Graves' hyperthyroidism. Sequences were obtained from peripheral blood. The source of this sequence is a young woman with stable Graves' hyperthyroidism. Some clones in this sample may be carry-over from other donors' samples.

As DNA, the CDR3 is TGTGCCAGCAGTTTATCACCACAGGGTAGCTCCTATAATTCACCCCTCCACTTT. Its translation: CASSLSPQGSSYNSPLHF. This chain uses TRBV28 with TRBJ1-6; a weak D match, TRBD1 (6 bases). CDR1 MDHEN and CDR2 SYDVKM come from the germline V gene. The V end lost 1 base, the J end lost 0 bases, and 13 bases lay between the germline ends. This CDR3 has 18 residues.